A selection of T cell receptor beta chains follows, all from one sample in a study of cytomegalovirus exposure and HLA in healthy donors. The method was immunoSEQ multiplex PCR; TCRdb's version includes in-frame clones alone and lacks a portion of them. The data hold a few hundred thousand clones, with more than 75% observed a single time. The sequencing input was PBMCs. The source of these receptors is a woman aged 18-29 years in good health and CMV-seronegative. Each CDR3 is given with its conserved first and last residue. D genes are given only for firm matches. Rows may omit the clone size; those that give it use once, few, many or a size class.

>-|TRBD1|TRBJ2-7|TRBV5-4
TGTGCCAGCAGCTTCATACAGGGGGCGGGCGAGCAGTACTTC
CASSFIQGAGEQYF
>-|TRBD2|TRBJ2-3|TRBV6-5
TGTGCCAGCAGCCAACTAGCGGGGGGGGCGGATACGCAGTATTTT
CASSQLAGGADTQYF
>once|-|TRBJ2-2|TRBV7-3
TGTGCCAGCAGCCTTAGCGGGAACACCGGGGAGCTGTTTTTT
CASSLSGNTGELFF
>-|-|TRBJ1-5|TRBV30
TGTGCCTTCAGTCTGGCGGATAGCAATCAGCCCCAGCATTTT
CAFSLADSNQPQHF
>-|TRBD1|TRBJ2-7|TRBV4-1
TGCGCCAGCAGCCAAGATTGGTCGCCGGACAGGAACTACTACGAGCAGTACTTC
CASSQDWSPDRNYYEQYF
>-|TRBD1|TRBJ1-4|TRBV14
TGTGCCAGCAGCCGTTTCACAGGGGGGGAGAATGAAAAACTGTTTTTT
CASSRFTGGENEKLFF
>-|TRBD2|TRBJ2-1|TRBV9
TGTGCCAGCAGCGTTTTACCGGGACTAGGGACTCCGGATGAGCAGTTCTTC
CASSVLPGLGTPDEQFF
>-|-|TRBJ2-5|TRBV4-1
TGCGCCAGCAGCCAAGATGAGGCCAGTCGGGAGACCCAGTACTTC
CASSQDEASRETQYF
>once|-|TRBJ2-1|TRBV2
TGTGCCAGCAGTGAAGCGCCGGGTAACCGGTTCTTC
CASSEAPGNRFF
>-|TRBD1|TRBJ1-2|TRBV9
TGTGCCAGCAGCGCGATCGACAGGGATGGCTACACCTTC
CASSAIDRDGYTF